This T cell receptor (beta chain) emerged from a study of T-cell reconstitution after alpha-beta-depleted transplantation in children. This clonotype has ten or more counts. The CDR3 is 15 residues long. With 3 bases clipped from V and 0 bases from J, the junction kept 5 bases outside the gene matches. Germline V gene data show CDR1 as SGHTA and CDR2 as FQGNSA. A TCRbeta library incorporating unique molecular identifiers was prepared. TCRdb re-analysed the PCR reads in MiXCR, keeping a single row per CDR3 protein. The table includes 250,000 to 300,000 distinct CDR3 sequences, roughly a tenth detected once.

The chain carries TRBV7-2 and TRBJ2-7; 7 bases agree with TRBD2. The receptor was isolated from a boy under three years old with acute myeloid leukemia, due to receive a stem cell transplant. The specimen comprised PBMCs, sampled before TCRalphabeta/CD19-depleted stem cell transplant. The CDR3 region is CASSFLGGSSYEQYF. The CDR3 bases are TGTGCCAGCAGCTTCTTGGGGGGGAGCTCCTACGAGCAGTACTTC.